Below are 18 T cell receptor beta chains sequenced from a single sample in a study of blood T cell repertoires in COVID-19. TCRdb keeps only in-frame clones here, not all; method: immunoSEQ multiplex PCR. This sample has tens of thousands of clones, with approximately 80% found just once. Sequenced: peripheral blood. The receptors were gathered from a human donor in a cohort sampled during active COVID-19.

The chain recombines TRBV24-1 with TRBJ2-1; 10 bases agree with TRBD2. Germline V gene sequence: CDR1 KGHDR, CDR2 SFDVKD. The V gene end was trimmed by 2 bases and the J gene end by 9 bases; junction bases not matched to a gene: 12. The CDR3 spans 17 residues. CDR3 bases: TGTGCCACCAGTGATTCACGACTAGCGGGTGGGGTTAGTGAGCAGTTCTTC. It is translated as CATSDSRLAGGVSEQFF.

The chain uses TRBV5-1 and TRBJ1-1; no clear D. The CDR3 is made up of 12 amino acids. Looked up from germline, CDR1 is SGHRS and CDR2 is YFSETQ. V lost 0 bases, J lost 11 bases, and 11 bases lay in between. The chain's CDR3 is CASSLGGPGAFF. The DNA for the CDR3 is TGCGCCAGCAGCTTGGGAGGGCCCGGGGCTTTCTTT.

The chain recombines TRBV11-2 with TRBJ2-7, with 12 bases lining up with TRBD1. Germline values: CDR1 SGHAT, CDR2 FQNNGV. This CDR3 comprises 15 residues. Trimming took 0 bases from V and 5 from J; bases not matched to a gene: 2. The CDR3 bases are TGTGCCAGCAGCTTAGACGGGACAGGGGGCCACGAGCAGTACTTC. Translating it yields CASSLDGTGGHEQYF.

This clone occurred many times. The chain joins TRBV28 to TRBJ1-6; D unclear. Germline V gene lookup returns CDR1 MDHEN and CDR2 SYDVKM. V was pared by 3 bases and J by 7 bases, with 13 bases between. The length of the CDR3 is 15 residues. As DNA, the CDR3 is TGTGCCAGCAGTTTGGCCGGACTCGGGAATTCACCCCTCCACTTT. It specifies CASSLAGLGNSPLHF.

The chain has TRBV5-4 and TRBJ2-3; a possible D gene is TRBD2 (6 bases). CDR3 length: 17 amino acids. V was pared by 0 bases and J by 2 bases, with 16 bases between. From germline, CDR1 is SGHNT and CDR2 YYREEE (reference sequence). The CDR3 sequence: CASSLVGLQGPTDTQYF. For the CDR3, the DNA is TGTGCCAGCAGCTTGGTGGGACTTCAGGGCCCCACAGATACGCAGTATTTT.

The chain's CDR3 is CASSQDQSGAFRNQPQHF. CDR3 coding DNA: TGTGCCAGCAGCCAAGATCAATCAGGGGCCTTTCGCAATCAGCCCCAGCATTTT. The chain links TRBV3-1 (or the pseudogene TRBV3-2) to TRBJ1-5; a weak D match, TRBD1 (6 bases). CDR1 and CDR2 (germline): LGHDT, YNNKEL (reference sequence). Trimming removed 0 bases at V and 2 bases at J, with 17 bases between. This CDR3 is 18 amino acids long.

The chain joins TRBV7-3 to TRBJ2-1; a possible D gene is TRBD2 (5 bases). Trimming shortened V by 3 bases and J by 3 bases, and 9 bases separated the two germline ends. The CDR3 spans 14 residues. Germline V gene sequence: CDR1 SGHTA, CDR2 FQGTGA. CDR3 bases: TGTGCCAGCAGCTTCTACGGGAACTACAATGAGCAGTTCTTC. Translation gives CASSFYGNYNEQFF.

The chain has TRBV30 and TRBJ2-2; D is possibly TRBD2 (7 bases). Germline V gene lookup returns CDR1 GTSNPN and CDR2 SVGIG (reference sequence). The V and J ends lost 5 bases and 4 bases respectively, with 17 bases between them. The length of the CDR3 is 15 residues. The CDR3 is CAWQNPGGITGELFF. CDR3 nucleotides: TGTGCCTGGCAGAATCCGGGGGGCATCACCGGGGAGCTGTTTTTT.

This rearrangement joins TRBV18 to TRBJ1-2; TRBD1 agrees at 7 bases. The CDR3 is 15 residues long. Germline CDR1 KGHSH, CDR2 LQKENI. After removal of 2 bases from V and 6 bases from J, the junction contained 9 bases not matched to a gene. DNA of the CDR3: TGTGCCAGCTCACCAAGTGAGACAGGGCCTCATGGCTACACCTTC. It encodes CASSPSETGPHGYTF.

The rearrangement links TRBV5-1 to TRBJ2-1, with D perhaps TRBD1 or TRBD2 (6 bases each). The germline V gene has CDR1 SGHRS and CDR2 YFSETQ. The CDR3 has 15 amino acids. The V gene lost 4 bases and the J gene lost 5 bases, with 16 bases spanning the gap. This chain's CDR3 is CASSLGGQSNNEQFF. CDR3 DNA: TGCGCCAGCAGCCTGGGAGGACAGTCGAACAATGAGCAGTTCTTC.

This chain joins TRBV6-2 or TRBV6-3 and TRBJ2-5; TRBD2 agrees at 9 bases. CDR3 length: 16 amino acids. Trimming took 6 bases from V and 5 from J; bases not matched to a gene: 13. CDR1 is MNHEY, CDR2 SVGEGT, per germline. The DNA of the CDR3 is TGTGCCAGCAGCGACCCCGCTAGCGGGGATGGGGAGACCCAGTACTTC. Its translation: CASSDPASGDGETQYF.

The V call is TRBV6-1, the J call TRBJ2-1, with D unclear. The V gene's germline CDR1 is MNHNS and CDR2 SASEGT. Deletions cut 3 bases from V and 15 bases from J, with 15 bases between. The CDR3 sequence is 12 residues long. The CDR3 spells CASSEWVEFRFF. CDR3 nucleotides: TGTGCCAGCAGTGAGTGGGTGGAGTTTCGGTTCTTC.

The chain recombines TRBV28 with TRBJ1-2; D gene ambiguous. The V and J ends lost 6 bases and 7 bases respectively, with 12 bases between them. Looked up from germline, CDR1 is MDHEN and CDR2 is SYDVKM. CDR3 length equals 12 residues. In DNA, the CDR3 is TGTGCCAGCAGCAGAGGGCTGGTTGGCTACACCTTC. This translates into CASSRGLVGYTF.

CDR3 DNA: TGTGCCAGCAGTACGTACAGGGACAGGGGTAATGGCTACACCTTC. As protein: CASSTYRDRGNGYTF. J is TRBJ1-2 and V is TRBV27, with 10 bases identical to TRBD1. The length of the CDR3 is 15 residues. With V trimmed by 5 bases and J by 6 bases, 9 bases remained unmatched. Germline V gives CDR1 MNHEY, CDR2 SMNVEV (reference sequence).

This clone was counted only a few times. The chain carries TRBV11-1 and TRBJ2-1; D gene unclear. Trimming took off 3 bases at V and 7 bases at J, with 10 bases between the two ends. CDR3 length: 13 amino acids. Per germline, CDR1 SGHAT and CDR2 FQDESV (reference sequence). The DNA for the CDR3 is TGTGCCAGCAGCTTGCGACCGCGGAATGAGCAGTTCTTC. Its protein is CASSLRPRNEQFF.

J is TRBJ2-1 and V is TRBV5-1; 12 nucleotides line up with TRBD2. The CDR3 has 15 amino acids. Germline trimming cut 4 bases from V and 6 bases from J; bases unmatched to any gene: 5. Germline V CDR1 and CDR2: SGHRS, YFSETQ. The CDR3 nucleotides read TGCGCCAGCAGCGACGGACTAGCGGGGCTCAATGAGCAGTTCTTC. It is translated as CASSDGLAGLNEQFF.

CDR3 DNA: TGTGCCAGCCAAGGGACTAGCGGGGGAAATGAGCAGTTCTTC. Translating it yields CASQGTSGGNEQFF. The rearrangement joins TRBV18 to TRBJ2-1, with TRBD2 identical over 14 bases. With 8 bases clipped from V and 7 bases from J, the junction kept 4 bases outside the gene matches. Germline loops: CDR1 KGHSH, CDR2 LQKENI. This CDR3 has 14 residues.

In its sample, this clone was seen a few times. DNA of the CDR3: TGCGCCAGCAGCGAAGCGGGACAGGGCGCGCACGAGCAGTACTTC. This codes for CASSEAGQGAHEQYF. The rearrangement joins TRBV5-1 to TRBJ2-7, with 9 bases that match TRBD1. The CDR3 contains 15 residues. The V gene's germline CDR1 is SGHRS and CDR2 YFSETQ. V shed 4 bases and J 5 bases; nucleotides not matched to a gene: 10.